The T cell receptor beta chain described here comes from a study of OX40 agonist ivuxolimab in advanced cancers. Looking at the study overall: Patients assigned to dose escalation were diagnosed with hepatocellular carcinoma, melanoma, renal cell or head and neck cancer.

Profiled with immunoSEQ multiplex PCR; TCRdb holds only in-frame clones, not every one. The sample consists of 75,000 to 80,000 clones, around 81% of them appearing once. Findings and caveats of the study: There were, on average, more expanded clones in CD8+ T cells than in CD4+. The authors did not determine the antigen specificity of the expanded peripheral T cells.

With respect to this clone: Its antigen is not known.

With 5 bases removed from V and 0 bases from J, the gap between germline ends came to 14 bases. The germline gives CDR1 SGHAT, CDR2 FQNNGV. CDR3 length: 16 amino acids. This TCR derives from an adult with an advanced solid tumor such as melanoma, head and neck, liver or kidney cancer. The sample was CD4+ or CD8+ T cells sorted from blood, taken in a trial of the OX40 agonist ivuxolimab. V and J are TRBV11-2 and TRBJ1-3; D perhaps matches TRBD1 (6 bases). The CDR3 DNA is TGTGCCAGCAGCCGCGGGGACACCTACTCTGGAAACACCATATATTTT. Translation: CASSRGDTYSGNTIYF.